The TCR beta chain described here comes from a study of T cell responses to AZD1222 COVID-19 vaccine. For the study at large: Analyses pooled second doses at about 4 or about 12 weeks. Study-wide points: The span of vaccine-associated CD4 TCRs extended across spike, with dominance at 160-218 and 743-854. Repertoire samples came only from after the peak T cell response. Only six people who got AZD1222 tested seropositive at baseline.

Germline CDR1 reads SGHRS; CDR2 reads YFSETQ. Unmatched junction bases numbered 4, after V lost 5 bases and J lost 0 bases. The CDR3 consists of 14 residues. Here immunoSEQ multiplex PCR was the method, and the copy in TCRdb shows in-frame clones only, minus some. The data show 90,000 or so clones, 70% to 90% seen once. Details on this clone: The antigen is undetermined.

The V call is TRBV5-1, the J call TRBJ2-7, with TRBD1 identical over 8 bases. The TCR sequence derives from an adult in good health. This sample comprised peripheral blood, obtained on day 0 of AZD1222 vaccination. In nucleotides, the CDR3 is TGCGCCAGCAGGGGACAGGTGAGCTCCTACGAGCAGTACTTC. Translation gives CASRGQVSSYEQYF.